Listed below are T cell receptor beta chains from one sample, sequenced in a study of cytomegalovirus exposure and HLA in healthy donors. This table comes from immunoSEQ multiplex PCR, and its TCRdb copy is limited to in-frame clones, with some not included. The sample includes some 120,000 clones, approximately 81% of them seen just once. The sequenced sample consisted of PBMCs. Receptors originate from a woman aged 40 to 50 in good health and CMV-seronegative. Each CDR3 is given with its conserved first and last residue. The order of the fields is D gene, clone size, V gene, J gene, CDR3 protein, CDR3 DNA. A D gene is named only where the DNA matches it firmly. A row's size may be missing; if present it is once, few, many or a size class.

d_gene: TRBD1; abundance: NA; v_gene: TRBV5-1; j_gene: TRBJ1-2; CDR3aa: CASSLPRQGMDGYTF; CDR3nt: TGCGCCAGCAGCTTGCCACGACAGGGTATGGATGGCTACACCTTC
d_gene: NA; abundance: NA; v_gene: TRBV6-5; j_gene: TRBJ1-6; CDR3aa: CASSVRRGSPLHF; CDR3nt: TGTGCCAGCAGTGTGAGAAGAGGATCACCCCTCCACTTT
d_gene: TRBD1; abundance: once; v_gene: TRBV27; j_gene: TRBJ2-6; CDR3aa: CASSPSPKTGSGANVLTF; CDR3nt: TGTGCCAGCAGTCCGTCTCCCAAGACAGGGTCTGGGGCCAACGTCCTGACTTTC
d_gene: TRBD2; abundance: NA; v_gene: TRBV10-3; j_gene: TRBJ2-1; CDR3aa: CAITPTSGRANEQFF; CDR3nt: TGTGCCATCACCCCGACTAGCGGGAGGGCCAATGAGCAGTTCTTC
d_gene: NA; abundance: once; v_gene: TRBV18; j_gene: TRBJ2-2; CDR3aa: CASSFDGGPGELFF; CDR3nt: TGTGCCAGCTCATTCGACGGTGGGCCCGGGGAGCTGTTTTTT
d_gene: TRBD1; abundance: once; v_gene: TRBV7-2; j_gene: TRBJ2-7; CDR3aa: CASSRNRGQAPSYEQYF; CDR3nt: TGTGCCAGCAGCCGAAATAGAGGACAGGCACCTTCCTACGAGCAGTACTTC
d_gene: TRBD2; abundance: NA; v_gene: TRBV4-2; j_gene: TRBJ2-7; CDR3aa: CASSPGGGPLEQYF; CDR3nt: TGTGCCAGCAGCCCCGGGGGGGGTCCTCTCGAGCAGTACTTC
d_gene: NA; abundance: NA; v_gene: TRBV6-1; j_gene: TRBJ1-3; CDR3aa: CASSTRGAGNTIYF; CDR3nt: TGTGCCAGCAGTACGCGGGGGGCTGGAAACACCATATATTTT
d_gene: NA; abundance: NA; v_gene: TRBV4-1; j_gene: TRBJ2-7; CDR3aa: CASSQDMQLASSYEQYF; CDR3nt: TGCGCCAGCAGCCAAGATATGCAGCTCGCTAGCTCCTACGAGCAGTACTTC
d_gene: TRBD1; abundance: NA; v_gene: TRBV6-1; j_gene: TRBJ1-2; CDR3aa: CASSSQGAKNYGYTF; CDR3nt: TGTGCCAGCAGCTCACAGGGGGCCAAAAACTATGGCTACACCTTC
d_gene: NA; abundance: once; v_gene: TRBV9; j_gene: TRBJ2-5; CDR3aa: CASSVLTGVSAETQYF; CDR3nt: TGTGCCAGCAGCGTCTTGACGGGAGTGTCGGCAGAGACCCAGTACTTC
d_gene: TRBD2; abundance: NA; v_gene: TRBV11-2; j_gene: TRBJ2-1; CDR3aa: CASSQLSAGGREQFF; CDR3nt: TGTGCCAGCAGCCAGCTTTCGGCGGGGGGGCGTGAGCAGTTCTTC
d_gene: NA; abundance: NA; v_gene: TRBV2; j_gene: TRBJ1-6; CDR3aa: CASSAETEGSPLHF; CDR3nt: TGTGCCAGCAGTGCCGAGACAGAAGGTTCACCCCTCCACTTT
d_gene: NA; abundance: NA; v_gene: TRBV28; j_gene: TRBJ1-2; CDR3aa: CASRSQGDYGYTF; CDR3nt: TGTGCCAGCAGATCACAGGGAGACTATGGCTACACCTTC
d_gene: NA; abundance: once; v_gene: TRBV5-1; j_gene: TRBJ1-2; CDR3aa: CASSIGEVDYGYTF; CDR3nt: TGCGCCAGCAGCATAGGGGAAGTAGACTATGGCTACACCTTC
d_gene: NA; abundance: NA; v_gene: TRBV18; j_gene: TRBJ1-1; CDR3aa: CASSEKDRESSEAFF; CDR3nt: TGTGCCAGCTCAGAAAAGGACCGGGAGTCGTCTGAAGCTTTCTTT
d_gene: NA; abundance: NA; v_gene: TRBV30; j_gene: TRBJ2-7; CDR3aa: CAWTGDSYEQYF; CDR3nt: TGTGCCTGGACGGGGGACTCCTACGAGCAGTACTTC
d_gene: NA; abundance: NA; v_gene: TRBV5-4; j_gene: TRBJ2-5; CDR3aa: CASSWTLGQETQYF; CDR3nt: TGTGCCAGCAGTTGGACTCTGGGGCAAGAGACCCAGTACTTC
d_gene: NA; abundance: NA; v_gene: TRBV6-6; j_gene: TRBJ2-2; CDR3aa: CASSYGGGAPGELFF; CDR3nt: TGTGCCAGCAGTTACGGCGGAGGGGCGCCCGGGGAGCTGTTTTTT
d_gene: NA; abundance: few; v_gene: TRBV2; j_gene: TRBJ1-1; CDR3aa: CASSEAQVNTEAFF; CDR3nt: TGTGCCAGCAGTGAAGCACAGGTGAACACTGAAGCTTTCTTT
d_gene: NA; abundance: NA; v_gene: TRBV19; j_gene: TRBJ2-5; CDR3aa: CASSILGAPETQYF; CDR3nt: TGTGCCAGTAGTATACTTGGGGCTCCAGAGACCCAGTACTTC
d_gene: TRBD1; abundance: NA; v_gene: TRBV6-1; j_gene: TRBJ1-2; CDR3aa: CASTRDRGGYTF; CDR3nt: TGTGCCAGCACAAGGGACAGGGGTGGCTACACCTTC
d_gene: NA; abundance: NA; v_gene: TRBV11-2; j_gene: TRBJ2-1; CDR3aa: CASSSRPVEGGEQFF; CDR3nt: TGTGCCAGCAGCTCTAGACCCGTTGAGGGTGGTGAGCAGTTCTTC
d_gene: NA; abundance: NA; v_gene: TRBV5-1; j_gene: TRBJ1-1; CDR3aa: CASSLLGAAEAFF; CDR3nt: TGCGCCAGCAGCTTATTGGGGGCGGCTGAAGCTTTCTTT
d_gene: NA; abundance: NA; v_gene: TRBV29-1; j_gene: TRBJ2-5; CDR3aa: CSVEGEQETQYF; CDR3nt: TGCAGCGTTGAGGGAGAACAAGAGACCCAGTACTTC
d_gene: TRBD2; abundance: NA; v_gene: TRBV7-9; j_gene: TRBJ2-7; CDR3aa: CASSLAAGLAGSYEQYF; CDR3nt: TGTGCCAGCAGCTTAGCTGCGGGACTAGCGGGCTCCTACGAGCAGTACTTC